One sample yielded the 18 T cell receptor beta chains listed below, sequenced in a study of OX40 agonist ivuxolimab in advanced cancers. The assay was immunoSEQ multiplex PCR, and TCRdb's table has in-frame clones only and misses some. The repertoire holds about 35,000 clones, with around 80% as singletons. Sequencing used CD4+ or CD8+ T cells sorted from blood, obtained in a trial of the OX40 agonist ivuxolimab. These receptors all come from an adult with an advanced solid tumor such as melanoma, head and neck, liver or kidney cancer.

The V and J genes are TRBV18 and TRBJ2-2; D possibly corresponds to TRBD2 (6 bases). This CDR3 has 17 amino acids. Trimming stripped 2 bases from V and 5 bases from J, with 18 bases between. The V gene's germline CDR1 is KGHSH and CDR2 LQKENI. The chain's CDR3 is CASSPYLQTAGTGELFF. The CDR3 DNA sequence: TGTGCCAGCTCACCATATCTACAGACTGCGGGAACCGGGGAGCTGTTTTTT.

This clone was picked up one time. CDR3 residues: CASSRSGVPTDTQYF. CDR3 bases: TGTGCCAGCAGTCGGAGCGGAGTACCCACAGATACGCAGTATTTT. This chain joins TRBV9 and TRBJ2-3, with D tentatively TRBD2 (5 bases). The germline V gene has CDR1 SGDLS and CDR2 YYNGEE. Trimming removed 5 bases from V and 2 bases from J, with 15 bases in between. The CDR3 is made up of 15 amino acids.

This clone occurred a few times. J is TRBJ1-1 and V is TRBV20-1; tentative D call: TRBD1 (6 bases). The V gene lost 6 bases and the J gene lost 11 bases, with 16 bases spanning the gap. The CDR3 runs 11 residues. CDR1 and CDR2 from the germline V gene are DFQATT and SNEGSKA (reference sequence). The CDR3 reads CSALTGTGAFF. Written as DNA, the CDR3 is TGCAGTGCCCTGACAGGCACGGGGGCTTTCTTT.

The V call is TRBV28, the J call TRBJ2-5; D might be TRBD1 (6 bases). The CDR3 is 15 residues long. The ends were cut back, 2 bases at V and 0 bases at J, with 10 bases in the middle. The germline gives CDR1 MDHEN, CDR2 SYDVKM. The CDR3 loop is CASSLQDRDQETQYF. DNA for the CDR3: TGTGCCAGCAGTTTACAGGACAGAGACCAAGAGACCCAGTACTTC. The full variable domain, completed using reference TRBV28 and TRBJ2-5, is DVKVTQSSRYLVKRTGEKVFLECVQDMDHENMFWYRQDPGLGLRLIYFSYDVKMKEKGDIPEGYSVSREKKERFSLILESASTNQTSMYLCASSLQDRDQETQYFGPGTRLLVL.

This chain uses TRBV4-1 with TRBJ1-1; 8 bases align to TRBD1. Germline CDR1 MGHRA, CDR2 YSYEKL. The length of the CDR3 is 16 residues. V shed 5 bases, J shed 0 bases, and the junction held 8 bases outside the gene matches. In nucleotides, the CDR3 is TGCGCCAGCAGCAGAGGAACAGGGGGGTTGAACACTGAAGCTTTCTTT. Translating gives CASSRGTGGLNTEAFF.

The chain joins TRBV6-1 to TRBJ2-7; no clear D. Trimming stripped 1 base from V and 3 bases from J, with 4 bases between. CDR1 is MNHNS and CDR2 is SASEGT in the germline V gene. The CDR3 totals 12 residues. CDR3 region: CASSEGVYEQYF. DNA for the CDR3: TGTGCCAGCAGTGAAGGAGTCTACGAGCAGTACTTC.

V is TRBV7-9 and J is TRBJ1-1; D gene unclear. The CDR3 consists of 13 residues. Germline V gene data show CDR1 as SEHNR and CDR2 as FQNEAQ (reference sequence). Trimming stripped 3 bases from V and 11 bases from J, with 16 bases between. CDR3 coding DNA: TGTGCCAGCAGCTTTGGGTCCGGGTCTGGGGCTTTCTTT. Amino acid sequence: CASSFGSGSGAFF. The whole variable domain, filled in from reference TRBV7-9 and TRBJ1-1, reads DTGVSQNPRHKITKRGQNVTFRCDPISEHNRLYWYRQTLGQGPEFLTYFQNEAQLEKSRLLSDRFSAERPKGSFSTLEIQRTEQGDSAMYLCASSFGSGSGAFFGQGTRLTVV.

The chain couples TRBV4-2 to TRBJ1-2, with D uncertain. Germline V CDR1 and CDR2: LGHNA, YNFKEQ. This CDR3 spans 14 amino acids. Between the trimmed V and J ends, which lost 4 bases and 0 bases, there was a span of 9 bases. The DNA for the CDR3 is TGTGCCAGCAGCCCGCCGGTGCCTAACTATGGCTACACCTTC. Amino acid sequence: CASSPPVPNYGYTF.

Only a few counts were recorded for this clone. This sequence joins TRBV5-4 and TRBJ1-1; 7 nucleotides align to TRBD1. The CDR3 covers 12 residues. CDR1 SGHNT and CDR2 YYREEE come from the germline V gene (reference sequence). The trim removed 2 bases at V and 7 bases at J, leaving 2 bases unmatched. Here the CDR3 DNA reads TGTGCCAGCAGCTTCGGGACAGATGAAGCTTTCTTT. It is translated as CASSFGTDEAFF.

CDR3 loop: CASSLETSGAYGYEQYF. The DNA for the CDR3 is TGTGCCAGCAGCTTAGAGACTAGCGGAGCCTACGGGTACGAGCAGTACTTC. The V and J genes are TRBV7-8 and TRBJ2-7; 9 bases agree with TRBD2. V was clipped by 1 base and J by 4 bases; unmatched bases: 11. The CDR3 has 17 residues. Germline V gene lookup returns CDR1 SGHVS and CDR2 FQNEAQ.

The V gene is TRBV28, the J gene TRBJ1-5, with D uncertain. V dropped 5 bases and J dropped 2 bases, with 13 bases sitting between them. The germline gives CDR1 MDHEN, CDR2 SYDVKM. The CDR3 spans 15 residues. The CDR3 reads CASSDDPRGNQPQHF. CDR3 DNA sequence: TGTGCCAGCAGTGATGACCCGAGGGGCAATCAGCCCCAGCATTTT.

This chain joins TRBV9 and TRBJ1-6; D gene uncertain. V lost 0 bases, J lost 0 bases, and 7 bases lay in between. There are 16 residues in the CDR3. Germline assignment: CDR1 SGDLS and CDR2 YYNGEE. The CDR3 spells CASSVDSSSYNSPLHF. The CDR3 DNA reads TGTGCCAGCAGCGTAGACAGTAGCTCCTATAATTCACCCCTCCACTTT.

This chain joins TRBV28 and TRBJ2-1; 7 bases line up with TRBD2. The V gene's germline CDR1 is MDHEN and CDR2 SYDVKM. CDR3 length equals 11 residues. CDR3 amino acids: CGKTSDGEQFF. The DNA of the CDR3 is TGTGGAAAAACTAGCGATGGTGAGCAGTTCTTC.

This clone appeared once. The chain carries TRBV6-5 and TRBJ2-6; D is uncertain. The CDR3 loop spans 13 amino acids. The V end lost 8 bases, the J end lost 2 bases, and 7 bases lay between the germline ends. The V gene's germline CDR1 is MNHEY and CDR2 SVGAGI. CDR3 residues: CASPTAGANVLTF. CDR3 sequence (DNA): TGTGCCAGCCCCACCGCTGGGGCCAACGTCCTGACTTTC.

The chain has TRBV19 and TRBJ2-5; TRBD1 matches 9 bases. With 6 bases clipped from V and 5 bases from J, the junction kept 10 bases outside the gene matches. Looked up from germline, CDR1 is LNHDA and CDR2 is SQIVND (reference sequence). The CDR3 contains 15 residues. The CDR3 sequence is CASSHIDRGEETQYF. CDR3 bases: TGTGCCAGTAGCCACATTGACAGGGGGGAGGAGACCCAGTACTTC. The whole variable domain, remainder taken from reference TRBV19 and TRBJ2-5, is DGGITQSPKYLFRKEGQNVTLSCEQNLNHDAMYWYRQDPGQGLRLIYYSQIVNDFQKGDIAEGYSVSREKKESFPLTVTSAQKNPTAFYLCASSHIDRGEETQYFGPGTRLLVL.

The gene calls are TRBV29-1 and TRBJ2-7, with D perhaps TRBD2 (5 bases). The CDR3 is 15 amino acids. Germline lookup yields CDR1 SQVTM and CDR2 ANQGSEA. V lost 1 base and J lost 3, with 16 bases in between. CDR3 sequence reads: CSVEGLGDTIYEQYF. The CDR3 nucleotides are TGCAGCGTTGAAGGATTGGGAGACACAATCTACGAGCAGTACTTC.

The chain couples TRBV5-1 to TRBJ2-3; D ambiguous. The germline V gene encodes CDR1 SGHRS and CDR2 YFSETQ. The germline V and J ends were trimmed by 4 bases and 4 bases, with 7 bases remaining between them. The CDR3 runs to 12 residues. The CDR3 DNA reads TGCGCCAGCAGCATGGATCCAGATACGCAGTATTTT. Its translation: CASSMDPDTQYF.

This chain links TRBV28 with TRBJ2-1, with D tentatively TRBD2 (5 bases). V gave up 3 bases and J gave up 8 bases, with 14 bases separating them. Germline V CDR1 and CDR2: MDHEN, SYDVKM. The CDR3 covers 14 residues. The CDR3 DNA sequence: TGTGCCAGCAGTTTTGGGCTTATGGGAGATGAGCAGTTCTTC. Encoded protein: CASSFGLMGDEQFF. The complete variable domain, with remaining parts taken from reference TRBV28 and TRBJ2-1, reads DVKVTQSSRYLVKRTGEKVFLECVQDMDHENMFWYRQDPGLGLRLIYFSYDVKMKEKGDIPEGYSVSREKKERFSLILESASTNQTSMYLCASSFGLMGDEQFFGPGTRLTVL.